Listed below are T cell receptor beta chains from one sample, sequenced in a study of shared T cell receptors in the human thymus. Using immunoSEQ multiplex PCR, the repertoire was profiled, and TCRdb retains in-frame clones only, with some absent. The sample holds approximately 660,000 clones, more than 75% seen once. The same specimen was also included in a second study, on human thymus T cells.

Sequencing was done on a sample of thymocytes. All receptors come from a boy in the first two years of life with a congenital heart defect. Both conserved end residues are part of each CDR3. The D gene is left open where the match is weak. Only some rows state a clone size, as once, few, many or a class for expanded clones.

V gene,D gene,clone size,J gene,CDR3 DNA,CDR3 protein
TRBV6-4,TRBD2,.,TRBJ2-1,TGTGCCAGCTCTCCGGGACTAGCGGCATACAATGAGCAGTTCTTC,CASSPGLAAYNEQFF
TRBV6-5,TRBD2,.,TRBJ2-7,TGTGCCAGCAGCCAAGGGACTAGGAAACCCTACGAGCAGTACTTC,CASSQGTRKPYEQYF
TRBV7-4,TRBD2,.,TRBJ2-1,TGTGCCAGCAGCGACAGAGGGACTAGCGCTAACAATGAGCAGTTCTTC,CASSDRGTSANNEQFF
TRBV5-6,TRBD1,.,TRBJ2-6,TGTGCCAGCAGCTTGGGGGGACAGGTGCTAGGGGCCAACGTCCTGACTTTC,CASSLGGQVLGANVLTF
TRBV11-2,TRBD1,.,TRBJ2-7,TGTGCCAGCAGTCACGACAGGGGATTCTACGAGCAGTACTTC,CASSHDRGFYEQYF
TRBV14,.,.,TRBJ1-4,TGTGCCAGCAGCCAAGGCGGACAGCACCCAACTAATGAAAAACTGTTTTTT,CASSQGGQHPTNEKLFF
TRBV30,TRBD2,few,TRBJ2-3,TGTGCCTGGAGTGTCACAGCCGCTAGCGGAAGCACAGATACGCAGTATTTT,CAWSVTAASGSTDTQYF
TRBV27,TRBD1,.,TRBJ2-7,TGTGCCAGCAGCAGGACAGGGGGGCGCGGGTACGAGCAGTACTTC,CASSRTGGRGYEQYF
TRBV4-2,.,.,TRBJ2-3,TGTGCCAGCAGCCAAGGGGGCAGCTTGACAGGCCTCAGAAGAAGGACAGATACGCAGTATTTT,CASSQGGSLTGLRRRTDTQYF
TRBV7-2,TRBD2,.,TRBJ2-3,TGTGCCAGCAACTTCTCGGGACTAGCCACAGATACGCAGTATTTT,CASNFSGLATDTQYF
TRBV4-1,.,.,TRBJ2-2,TGCGCCAGCAGCCCCGGGGACTGGAACACCGGGGAGCTGTTTTTT,CASSPGDWNTGELFF
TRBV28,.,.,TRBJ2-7,TGTGCCAGCAGTGTACAGGGTTGGACCTACGAGCAGTACTTC,CASSVQGWTYEQYF
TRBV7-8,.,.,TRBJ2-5,TGTGCCAGCAGCTTAGCCTCAGCGAGAGATGAGACCCAGTACTTC,CASSLASARDETQYF
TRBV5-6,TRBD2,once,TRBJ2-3,TGTGCCAGCAGCTTGGTGGGAGGGCCTAAGGGTAGCGGCACAGATACGCAGTATTTT,CASSLVGGPKGSGTDTQYF
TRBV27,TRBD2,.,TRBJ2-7,TGTGCCAGCAGTCCCCCTCGGGCGGGAGTGGGCCTCTACGAGCAGTACTTC,CASSPPRAGVGLYEQYF
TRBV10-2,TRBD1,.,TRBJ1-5,TGCGCCAGCAGTCACACAGTGGGGACAGGCTTCGATCAGCCCCAGCATTTT,CASSHTVGTGFDQPQHF
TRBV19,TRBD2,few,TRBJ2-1,TGTGCCAGTAGTATAGGTCTTCTAGCGGGAGGGACTATCTACAATGAGCAGTTCTTC,CASSIGLLAGGTIYNEQFF
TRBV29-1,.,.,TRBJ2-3,TGCAGCGTTGAGCGAAACGACACAGATACGCAGTATTTT,CSVERNDTDTQYF
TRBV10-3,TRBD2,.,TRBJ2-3,TGTGCCATCAGTGTAACCGGGACTAGCGGGATCACAGATACGCAGTATTTT,CAISVTGTSGITDTQYF
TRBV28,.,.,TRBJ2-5,TGTGCCAGCAGTTTAAGTCCCGGGATCACAGAGACCCAGTACTTC,CASSLSPGITETQYF
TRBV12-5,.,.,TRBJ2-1,TGTGCTAGTGGTTTATTGGACGGGATATACAATGAGCAGTTCTTC,CASGLLDGIYNEQFF
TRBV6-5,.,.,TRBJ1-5,TGTGCCAGCAGTTACTCGAGGTGGAGTGGCAATCAGCCCCAGCATTTT,CASSYSRWSGNQPQHF
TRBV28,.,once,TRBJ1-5,TGTGCCAGCAGTAGGAGTGATCAGCCCCAGCATTTT,CASSRSDQPQHF
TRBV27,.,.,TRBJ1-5,TGTGCCAGCGGGCTGACCGGGGGCAATCAGCCCCAGCATTTT,CASGLTGGNQPQHF
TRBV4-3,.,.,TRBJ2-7,TGCGCCAGCAGCCAAGGAGCGGAGCCCACCTACGAGCAGTACTTC,CASSQGAEPTYEQYF
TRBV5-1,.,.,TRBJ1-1,TGCGCCAGCAGGTCGGAGCCCACTGAAGCTTTCTTT,CASRSEPTEAFF
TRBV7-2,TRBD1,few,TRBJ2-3,TGTGCCAGCAGCTGTACAGGGGCCAAAGATACGCAGTATTTT,CASSCTGAKDTQYF
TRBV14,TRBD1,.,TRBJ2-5,TGTGCCAGCAGCCAGAACAGGGGTGGGGAGACCCAGTACTTC,CASSQNRGGETQYF
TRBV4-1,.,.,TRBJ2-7,TGCGCCAGCAGCCCGGGACACAACTACGAGCAGTACTTC,CASSPGHNYEQYF
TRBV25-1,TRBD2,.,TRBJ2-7,TGTGCCAGTAGCGGGAGATCCCCCTACGAGCAGTACTTC,CASSGRSPYEQYF
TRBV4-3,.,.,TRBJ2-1,TGCGCCAGCAGCCAGCTACCCGGGACACGGCGAGGAAATGAGCAGTTCTTC,CASSQLPGTRRGNEQFF
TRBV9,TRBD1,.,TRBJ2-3,TGTGCCAGCAGCGCCCAACAGGGGGCTTTGGATACGCAGTATTTT,CASSAQQGALDTQYF
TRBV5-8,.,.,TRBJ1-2,TGTGCCAGCAGCCTCGGGAGATATGGCTACACCTTC,CASSLGRYGYTF
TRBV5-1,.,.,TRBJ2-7,TGCGCCAGCAGCGGAACTGAAGCAGGCCCCTACGAGCAGTACTTC,CASSGTEAGPYEQYF
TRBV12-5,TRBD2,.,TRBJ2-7,TGTGCTAGTGGTTTGGTCCCACCAACTAGCGGGAGGACCTTACGACAATACGAGCAGTACTTC,CASGLVPPTSGRTLRQYEQYF
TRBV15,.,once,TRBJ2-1,TGTGCCACCAGAGGACCCTTAGGGGCTATCCAGTTCTTC,CATRGPLGAIQFF
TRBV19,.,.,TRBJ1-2,TGTGCCAGTAGTCCCCCGGACAGCGGGAGAGGCTACACCTTC,CASSPPDSGRGYTF
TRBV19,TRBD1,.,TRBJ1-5,TGTGCCAGTAGTGCCCGGGACAGGGCTCATAGCAATCAGCCCCAGCATTTT,CASSARDRAHSNQPQHF
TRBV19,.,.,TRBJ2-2,TGTGCCAGTAAGGCTCGGCAGGGAGGCACCGGGGAGCTGTTTTTT,CASKARQGGTGELFF
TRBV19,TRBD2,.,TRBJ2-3,TGTGCCAGTAGTGGCCCACTAGCGGGAGTTGGAGATACGCAGTATTTT,CASSGPLAGVGDTQYF
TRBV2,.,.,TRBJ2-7,TGTGCCAGCGGACACCCTGGCTACGAGCAGTACTTC,CASGHPGYEQYF
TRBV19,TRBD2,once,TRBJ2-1,TGTGCCAGTAGTATCGGTGGGCGGGAGGGCCGAAATGAGCAGTTCTTC,CASSIGGREGRNEQFF